The entry below gives a single T cell receptor (beta chain) sequence along with its context. The data belong to a study of shared clonotypes between healthy human individuals. This CDR3 is built from 14 residues. V lost 3 bases and J 1 base, leaving 10 bases between the germline ends. Germline CDR1 and CDR2: SGHTS and YDEGEE. Only in-frame clones appear in the TCRdb table, and some are missing; sequencing was by immunoSEQ multiplex PCR. The sample yields 2 million to 3 million clones, around 90% seen once. The source material was naive CD4+ T cells sorted from blood. Subset specified: CD45RA+ positively selected. The gene calls are TRBV5-8 and TRBJ1-1, with D maybe TRBD1 (6 bases). This clonotype was sampled from a man aged 18 to 30 in good health. CDR3 loop: CASSSLGQNTEAFF. The CDR3, as DNA: TGTGCCAGCAGCTCGCTGGGACAGAACACTGAAGCTTTCTTT.